A selection of T cell receptor beta chains follows, all from one sample in a study of T-cell memory formation after mild COVID-19. Via MiXCR, TCRdb re-called the 5' RACE reads, giving one row per CDR3 protein. In the table there are 350,000 or so distinct CDR3 sequences, 20% to 25% of which are singletons. Sequences were obtained from PBMCs or a T cell subset sorted from them (not recorded which). The receptors stem from a man younger than 35 who had mild COVID-19 (a few samples of this study predate the infection). Cell type and time point are not known. Both conserved end residues are part of each CDR3. Fields, in order: clone size, V gene, D gene, J gene, CDR3 DNA, CDR3 protein. A D gene is named only where the DNA matches it firmly. Not all rows give a size; the values are once, few, many and, for expanded clones, a class.

clone size: few
V gene: TRBV4-3
D gene: -
J gene: TRBJ1-4
CDR3 DNA: TGCGCCAGCAGCCAAGTTAACGTCGGGCGGTATAATGAAAAACTGTTTTTT
CDR3 protein: CASSQVNVGRYNEKLFF

clone size: -
V gene: TRBV4-1
D gene: -
J gene: TRBJ2-5
CDR3 DNA: TGCGCCAGCAGCCGACTAGAGAGACAAGATACCCAGTACTTC
CDR3 protein: CASSRLERQDTQYF

clone size: -
V gene: TRBV7-9
D gene: -
J gene: TRBJ1-1
CDR3 DNA: TGTGCCAGCAGCTCCCCAAGACACATCACTGAAGCTTTCTTT
CDR3 protein: CASSSPRHITEAFF

clone size: -
V gene: TRBV2
D gene: -
J gene: TRBJ1-2
CDR3 DNA: TGTGCCAGCAGTGGGGGTGGTGGCAACTATGGCTACACCTTC
CDR3 protein: CASSGGGGNYGYTF

clone size: few
V gene: TRBV27
D gene: -
J gene: TRBJ2-3
CDR3 DNA: TGTGCCAGCAGTTCCCCCGGATGGGGCACAGATACGCAGTATTTT
CDR3 protein: CASSSPGWGTDTQYF

clone size: few
V gene: TRBV6-5
D gene: -
J gene: TRBJ2-1
CDR3 DNA: TGTGCCAGCAGTTACTCTGTGAGGGGCTCTAGTGAGCAGTTCTTC
CDR3 protein: CASSYSVRGSSEQFF

clone size: -
V gene: TRBV7-2
D gene: -
J gene: TRBJ1-1
CDR3 DNA: TGTGCCAGCAGCTCGGCAGGGGCGCGGACTGAAGCTTTCTTT
CDR3 protein: CASSSAGARTEAFF

clone size: -
V gene: TRBV7-9
D gene: -
J gene: TRBJ2-3
CDR3 DNA: TGTGCCAGCAGCCCGGGGGGACAGGCGCAGTATTTT
CDR3 protein: CASSPGGQAQYF

clone size: -
V gene: TRBV3-1
D gene: TRBD1
J gene: TRBJ1-1
CDR3 DNA: TGTGCCAGCAGCCTAGACAGGGGACGAGGCACTGAAGCTTTCTTT
CDR3 protein: CASSLDRGRGTEAFF

clone size: -
V gene: TRBV12-3/TRBV12-4
D gene: TRBD2
J gene: TRBJ2-3
CDR3 DNA: TGTGCCAGCAGTTTACCTAGCGGGGGGCGCACAGATACGCAGTATTTT
CDR3 protein: CASSLPSGGRTDTQYF

clone size: few
V gene: TRBV7-2
D gene: -
J gene: TRBJ2-3
CDR3 DNA: TGTGCCAGCAGCTTAGCGTTTGCGGCTAGCACAGATACGCAGTATTTT
CDR3 protein: CASSLAFAASTDTQYF

clone size: few
V gene: TRBV27
D gene: TRBD1
J gene: TRBJ1-1
CDR3 DNA: TGTGCCAGCAGCCCGACAGGGGACCTGAACACTGAAGCTTTCTTT
CDR3 protein: CASSPTGDLNTEAFF

clone size: few
V gene: TRBV20-1
D gene: -
J gene: TRBJ1-6
CDR3 DNA: TGCAGTGTTTTGGACGGCTCCTATAATTCACCCCTCCACTTT
CDR3 protein: CSVLDGSYNSPLHF